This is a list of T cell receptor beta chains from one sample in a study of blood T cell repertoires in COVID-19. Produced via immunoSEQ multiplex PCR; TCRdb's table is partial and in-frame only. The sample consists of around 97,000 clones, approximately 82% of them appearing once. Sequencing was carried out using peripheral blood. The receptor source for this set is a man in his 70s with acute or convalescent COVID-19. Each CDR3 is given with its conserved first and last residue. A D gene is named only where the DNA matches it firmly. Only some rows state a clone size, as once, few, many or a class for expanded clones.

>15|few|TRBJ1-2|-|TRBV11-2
TGTGCCAGCAGCGCCTACGGGGGAAGGTCGGGTGGCTACACCTTC
CASSAYGGRSGGYTF
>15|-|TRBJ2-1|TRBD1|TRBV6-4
TGTGCCAGCTCATTGACAGGGGGAATGGACAATGAGCAGTTCTTC
CASSLTGGMDNEQFF
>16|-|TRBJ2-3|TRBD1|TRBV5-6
TGTGCCAGCAGCTCGACAGGGGGCGTTTTTGCAGATACGCAGTATTTT
CASSSTGGVFADTQYF
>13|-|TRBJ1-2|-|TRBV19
TGTGCCAGTAGTAAAGGGGTCAACTATGGCTACACCTTC
CASSKGVNYGYTF
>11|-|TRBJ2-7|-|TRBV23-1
TGCGCCAGCAGTCTTCGACAAGAGCAGTACTTC
CASSLRQEQYF
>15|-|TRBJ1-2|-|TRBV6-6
TGTGCCAGCAGTTTACTCGTCGGAGAAGGGGCAGGCTACACCTTC
CASSLLVGEGAGYTF
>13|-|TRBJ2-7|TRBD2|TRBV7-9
TGTGCCAGCAGCGGACTAGGTGAAAGAGAGCAGTACTTC
CASSGLGEREQYF
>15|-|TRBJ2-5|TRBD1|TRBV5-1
TGCGCCAGCACCACGGGGTCAGGGGGCTTAGAGACCCAGTACTTC
CASTTGSGGLETQYF
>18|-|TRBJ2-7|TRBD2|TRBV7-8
TGTGCCAGCAGCATCGGACTAGCGGGAGGGCCGAGCTCCTACGAGCAGTACTTC
CASSIGLAGGPSSYEQYF
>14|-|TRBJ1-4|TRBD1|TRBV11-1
TGTGCCAGCAGCTTCAATGGACAGGGTCAAAAACTGTTTTTT
CASSFNGQGQKLFF
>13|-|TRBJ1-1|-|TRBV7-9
TGTGCCAGCTTTTCCCCGGGGGGCACTGAAGCTTTCTTT
CASFSPGGTEAFF
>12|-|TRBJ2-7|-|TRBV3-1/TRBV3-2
TGTGCCAGCAGCCAAGGAGGGCTCGAGCAGTACTTC
CASSQGGLEQYF
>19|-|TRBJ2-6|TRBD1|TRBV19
TGTGCCAGTAGTATAGATCAGGGCAGGGGGAGCTCTGGGGCCAACGTCCTGACTTTC
CASSIDQGRGSSGANVLTF
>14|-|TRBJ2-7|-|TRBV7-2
TGTGCCAGCAGCCCATCAGGCAGACCCTACGAGCAGTACTTC
CASSPSGRPYEQYF
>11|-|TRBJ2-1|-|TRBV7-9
TGTGCCAGCAGCTCCTTAAATGAGCAGTTCTTC
CASSSLNEQFF
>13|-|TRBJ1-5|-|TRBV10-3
TGTGCCATCAGTGAGGAGAGGGTTCAGCCCCAGCATTTT
CAISEERVQPQHF
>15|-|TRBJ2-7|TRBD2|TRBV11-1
TGTGCCAGCAGCTTGACTAGCGGGGAGACCTACGAGCAGTACTTC
CASSLTSGETYEQYF
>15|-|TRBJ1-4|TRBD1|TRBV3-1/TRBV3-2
TGTGCCAGCAGCCCTCAAGGGACAGTTTATGAAAAACTGTTTTTT
CASSPQGTVYEKLFF
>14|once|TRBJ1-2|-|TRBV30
TGTGCCTGGAGCCCGGACAGCCTGGTTGCTGGCTACACCTTC
CAWSPDSLVAGYTF
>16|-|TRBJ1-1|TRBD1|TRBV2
TGTGCCAGCAGCTACGGGCGGACAGGTCCGAACACTGAAGCTTTCTTT
CASSYGRTGPNTEAFF
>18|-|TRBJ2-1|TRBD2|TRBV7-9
TGTGCCAGCAGCTTAGCGCAGGGCGGGGGGGCCGATATCAATGAGCAGTTCTTC
CASSLAQGGGADINEQFF
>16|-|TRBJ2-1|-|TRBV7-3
TGTGCCAGCAGTCCCAACGGAGGGATCTCCTACAATGAGCAGTTCTTC
CASSPNGGISYNEQFF
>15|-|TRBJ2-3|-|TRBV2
TGTGCCAGCAATCGACAGGTCACTAGCACAGATACGCAGTATTTT
CASNRQVTSTDTQYF
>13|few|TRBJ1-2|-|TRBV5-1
TGCGCCAGCAGCTTTGGGGCAGGCTATGGCTACACCTTC
CASSFGAGYGYTF
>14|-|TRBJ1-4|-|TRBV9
TGTGCCAGCAGCGTAGCGGCGGATAATGAAAAACTGTTTTTT
CASSVAADNEKLFF
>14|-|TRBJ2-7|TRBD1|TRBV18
TGTGCCAGCTCAAGACAGGGAAATCCCTACGAGCAGTACTTC
CASSRQGNPYEQYF
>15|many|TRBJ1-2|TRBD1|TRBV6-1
TGTGCCAGCAGTGATACCGACAGGGGCTCTGATGGCTACACCTTC
CASSDTDRGSDGYTF
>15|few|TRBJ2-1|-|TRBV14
TGTGCCAGCAGCCAAGATCTAGCGAATTACAATGAGCAGTTCTTC
CASSQDLANYNEQFF
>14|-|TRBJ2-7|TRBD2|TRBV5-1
TGCGCCAGCAGCTTGCTAGCGGACCTTCGCGAGCAGTACTTC
CASSLLADLREQYF
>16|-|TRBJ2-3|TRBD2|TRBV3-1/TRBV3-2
TGTGCCAGCAGCCAAGGTCAGCGGGGGGGCACAGATACGCAGTATTTT
CASSQGQRGGTDTQYF
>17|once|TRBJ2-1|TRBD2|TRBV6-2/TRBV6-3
TGTGCCAGCAGCCGTGCCCTTACTAGCGACTCCTACAATGAGCAGTTCTTC
CASSRALTSDSYNEQFF
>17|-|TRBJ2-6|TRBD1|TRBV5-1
TGCGCCAGCAGCTCAGGACAGGGGAGCTCTGGGGCCAACGTCCTGACTTTC
CASSSGQGSSGANVLTF
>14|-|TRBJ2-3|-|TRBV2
TGTGCCAGCAGACTAGCAGAGAACACAGATACGCAGTATTTT
CASRLAENTDTQYF
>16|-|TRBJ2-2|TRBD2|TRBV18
TGTGCCAGCTCACCCCTGGCTAGCGGGAGATCTGGGGAGCTGTTTTTT
CASSPLASGRSGELFF
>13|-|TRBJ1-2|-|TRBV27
TGTGCCAGCAGTTATGGCATTAACTATGGCTACACCTTC
CASSYGINYGYTF
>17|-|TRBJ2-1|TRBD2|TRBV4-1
TGCGCCAGCAGCCAAGGAAGAACTAGCGGGACCTACAATGAGCAGTTCTTC
CASSQGRTSGTYNEQFF
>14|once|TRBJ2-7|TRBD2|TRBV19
TGTGCCAGTAGTCTCTCAGCGGGAGACTACGAGCAGTACTTC
CASSLSAGDYEQYF
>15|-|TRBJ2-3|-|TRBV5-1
TGCGCCAGCAGCTTGGATGCGACTAGCACAGATACGCAGTATTTT
CASSLDATSTDTQYF
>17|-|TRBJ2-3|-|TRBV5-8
TGTGCCAGCAGCATCCCCAGACAGACATTATTTACAGATACGCAGTATTTT
CASSIPRQTLFTDTQYF
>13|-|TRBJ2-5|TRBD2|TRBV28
TGTGCCAGCAGAAGCGGGAGCCAAGAGACCCAGTACTTC
CASRSGSQETQYF
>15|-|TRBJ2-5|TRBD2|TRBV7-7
TGTGCTAGCAGCTTAGCACGTCTAGCGGGCGAGACCCAGTACTTC
CASSLARLAGETQYF
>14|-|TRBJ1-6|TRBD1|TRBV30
TGTGCCTGGAGTCGACAGGGGGCATATTCACCCCTCCACTTT
CAWSRQGAYSPLHF
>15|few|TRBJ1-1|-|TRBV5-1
TGCGCCAGCAGCAGAGAGTACTTAGGAGGCACTGAAGCTTTCTTT
CASSREYLGGTEAFF
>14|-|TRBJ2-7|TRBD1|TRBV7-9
TGTGCCAGCAGCTACACAGGGGCGTGGGACGAGCAGTACTTC
CASSYTGAWDEQYF
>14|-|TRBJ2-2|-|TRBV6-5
TGTGCCAGCAGTTATCTTCTAGGCACCGGGGAGCTGTTTTTT
CASSYLLGTGELFF
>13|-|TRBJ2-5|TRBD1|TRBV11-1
TGTGCCAGCAGCAGGGACAGGGGAGAGACCCAGTACTTC
CASSRDRGETQYF